This record covers a single T cell receptor beta chain. The target antigen is unknown. The data belong to a study of cytomegalovirus exposure and HLA in healthy donors. Study outcomes and limitations: Follow-up analysis seemed to connect common viral pathogens with several of the most significant clusters identified. Rarity characterized most TCR sequences, yet some public TCRs appeared in many donors. Within an earlier analysis, most TCR beta V segments proved productive either about 87% or about 30% of the time. Trimming of TCR beta V- and J-genes showed a link, identified in a later analysis, to a missense DCLRE1C variant.

The V gene's germline CDR1 is SGHRS and CDR2 YFSETQ. The CDR3 sequence is 13 residues long. Trimming pared 4 bases from V and 3 bases from J, leaving 10 bases between. Primers included in the PCR were 60 Vbeta and 13 Jbeta primers. Profiled with immunoSEQ multiplex PCR; TCRdb holds only in-frame clones, not every one. The sample includes about 99,000 clones, about 77% seen only once; the top ten take about 3.5%. The specimen was PBMCs. This sequence joins TRBV5-1 and TRBJ1-2; D perhaps matches TRBD1 (5 bases). This receptor was taken from a man aged 40-49 years in good health and CMV-seronegative. For the CDR3, the DNA is TGCGCCAGCAGCGCCGCGGGGGACTATGGCTACACCTTC. Its protein is CASSAAGDYGYTF.